A single sample is the source of the 27 T cell receptor beta chains below, sequenced in a study of T cell responses to AZD1222 COVID-19 vaccine. Sequenced by immunoSEQ multiplex PCR; TCRdb stores in-frame clones only, minus some. The sample shows more than 150,000 clones, approximately 90% of them seen only once. The specimen was peripheral blood, collected on day 0 of AZD1222 vaccination. These receptors all stem from an adult in good health.

This rearrangement joins TRBV20-1 to TRBJ2-7; D not certain. V was pared by 3 bases and J by 0 bases, with 12 bases between. Germline lookup yields CDR1 DFQATT and CDR2 SNEGSKA (reference sequence). This CDR3 is 14 amino acids long. The CDR3 nucleotides are TGCAGTGCTAGTGGGTACGGGCGCTCCTACGAGCAGTACTTC. Amino acid sequence: CSASGYGRSYEQYF.

This rearrangement joins TRBV10-3 to TRBJ1-5; D possibly corresponds to TRBD1 (6 bases). The CDR3 is 13 residues long. V lost 3 bases to trimming and J lost 5 bases, with 8 bases between them. The germline gives CDR1 ENHRY, CDR2 SYGVKD. The CDR3 is CAISDRGYQPQHF. In nucleotides, the CDR3 is TGTGCCATCAGTGACAGGGGCTATCAGCCCCAGCATTTT.

The chain couples TRBV7-9 to TRBJ2-3; TRBD2 aligns across 13 bases. Losses at the gene ends were 2 bases for V and 0 bases for J; bases not matched to a gene: 8. The CDR3 runs to 19 residues. CDR1 and CDR2 from the germline V gene are SEHNR and FQNEAQ (reference sequence). The CDR3 protein is CASSLPPGLAGESTDTQYF. In nucleotides, the CDR3 is TGTGCCAGCAGCTTACCTCCCGGACTAGCGGGAGAAAGCACAGATACGCAGTATTTT.

The rearrangement joins TRBV15 to TRBJ1-6; maybe TRBD1 (5 bases). Germline V CDR1 and CDR2: LNHNV, YYDKDF (reference sequence). V was pared by 0 bases and J by 6 bases, with 9 bases between. There are 15 residues in the CDR3. The CDR3 coding sequence is TGTGCCACCAGCAGAGATCGGGGGACTAATTCACCCCTCCACTTT. Protein: CATSRDRGTNSPLHF. Based on the CDR3 plus reference TRBV15 and TRBJ1-6, the full variable domain is DAMVIQNPRYQVTQFGKPVTLSCSQTLNHNVMYWYQQKSSQAPKLLFHYYDKDFNNEADTPDNFQSRRPNTSFCFLDIRSPGLGDTAMYLCATSRDRGTNSPLHFGNGTRLTVT.

The genes are TRBV6-5 and TRBJ1-2, with D unresolved. The CDR3 length is 12 residues. Germline V gene lookup returns CDR1 MNHEY and CDR2 SVGAGI. V gave up 5 bases and J gave up 6 bases, with 10 bases separating them. Here the CDR3 DNA reads TGTGCCAGCAGTAGGTCCCGCGATGGCTACACCTTC. It yields the protein CASSRSRDGYTF.

In DNA form, the CDR3 reads TGTGCCAGCAGCTTGGTCGTCGTAGGTAGGAACACTGAAGCTTTCTTT. Translation: CASSLVVVGRNTEAFF. The J gene is TRBJ1-1, the V gene TRBV5-4; unclear D gene. V shed 0 bases and J shed 1 base, with 13 bases lying between them. Germline assignment: CDR1 SGHNT and CDR2 YYREEE (reference sequence). The CDR3 is made up of 16 amino acids.

This clone was observed once. The chain carries TRBV30 and TRBJ1-2; 8 positions agree with TRBD1. Trimming took 1 base from V and 5 from J; bases not matched to a gene: 6. This CDR3 comprises 14 residues. The germline V gene encodes CDR1 GTSNPN and CDR2 SVGIG (reference sequence). CDR3 amino acids: CAWSADRDWYGYTF. CDR3 DNA: TGTGCCTGGAGTGCGGACAGGGATTGGTATGGCTACACCTTC.

This clone was seen just once. This chain uses TRBV7-2 with TRBJ1-2; D call uncertain. The V gene's germline CDR1 is SGHTA and CDR2 FQGNSA. V shed 2 bases and J shed 6 bases, with 13 bases lying between them. The CDR3 length is 14 residues. The CDR3 loop reads CASSLLGPTNGYTF. In DNA form, the CDR3 reads TGTGCCAGCAGCTTATTAGGACCAACAAATGGCTACACCTTC.

This chain joins TRBV5-6 and TRBJ1-4; 7 nucleotides line up with TRBD1. This CDR3 spans 15 amino acids. V shed 4 bases and J 8 bases; nucleotides not matched to a gene: 11. Germline values: CDR1 SGHDT, CDR2 YYEEEE. Written as DNA, the CDR3 is TGTGCCAGCAGCGCATTTACAGGGGCCAACGAAAAACTGTTTTTT. Protein sequence: CASSAFTGANEKLFF.

CDR3 coding DNA: TGTGCCACCAGGGGTGGGGGGAGCAATCAGCCCCAGCATTTT. Translation gives CATRGGGSNQPQHF. The chain joins TRBV28 to TRBJ1-5; D perhaps matches TRBD1 (6 bases). The CDR3 sequence is 14 residues long. Germline loops: CDR1 MDHEN, CDR2 SYDVKM. V was cut by 10 bases and J by 1 base, with 14 bases left in between.

The rearrangement links TRBV5-6 to TRBJ2-2; 14 nucleotides line up with TRBD2. The CDR3 is made up of 16 amino acids. Germline V gives CDR1 SGHDT, CDR2 YYEEEE. V gave up 4 bases and J gave up 4 bases; unmatched junction bases: 3. The DNA for the CDR3 is TGTGCCAGCAGCCGGACTAGCGGGAGGCCCACCGGGGAGCTGTTTTTT. The encoded protein is CASSRTSGRPTGELFF.

This chain joins TRBV18 and TRBJ2-1; 13 nucleotides line up with TRBD2. This CDR3 has 17 residues. CDR1 and CDR2 from the germline V gene are KGHSH and LQKENI. With V trimmed by 3 bases and J by 7 bases, 9 bases remained unmatched. This CDR3 reads CASSPSRGLAGNNEQFF. The CDR3 region has the DNA TGTGCCAGCTCACCGTCGCGGGGACTAGCGGGAAATAATGAGCAGTTCTTC.

The genes are TRBV18 and TRBJ1-1; D may be TRBD1 (6 bases). The CDR3 covers 14 residues. Germline V lookup: CDR1 KGHSH, CDR2 LQKENI. Trimming cost V 3 bases and J 6 bases, with 14 bases left between them. The CDR3, as DNA: TGTGCCAGCTCACCCCTACAGGGTAACTCTGAAGCTTTCTTT. Its translation: CASSPLQGNSEAFF.

The V call is TRBV29-1, the J call TRBJ2-3, with 12 bases lining up with TRBD2. The CDR3 totals 14 residues. Trimming removed 4 bases from V and 5 bases from J; junction bases left unmatched: 4. The germline V gene has CDR1 SQVTM and CDR2 ANQGSEA. Written as DNA, the CDR3 is TGCAGCGTTGGACTAGCGGGAGAGGAAGATACGCAGTATTTT. Translation: CSVGLAGEEDTQYF.

This chain connects TRBV7-3 to TRBJ2-7; D may be TRBD1 (6 bases). The germline V gene encodes CDR1 SGHTA and CDR2 FQGTGA. The V and J ends lost 2 bases and 6 bases respectively, with 11 bases between them. The CDR3 covers 13 residues. CDR3 bases: TGTGCCAGCAGCTTATCTGGGGGCAGCGAGCAGTACTTC. This codes for CASSLSGGSEQYF.

This chain joins TRBV3-1 (or the pseudogene TRBV3-2) and TRBJ1-5, with TRBD1 as a possible D gene (5 bases). CDR1 is LGHDT, CDR2 YNNKEL, per germline (reference sequence). CDR3 size: 15 residues. Between the trimmed V and J ends, which lost 0 bases and 0 bases, there was a span of 6 bases. CDR3 loop: CASSQDGGSNQPQHF. CDR3 nucleotide sequence: TGTGCCAGCAGCCAAGACGGGGGTAGCAATCAGCCCCAGCATTTT.

The chain uses TRBV12-3 or TRBV12-4 and TRBJ2-5; no definite D call. There are 11 residues in the CDR3. The V gene lost 7 bases and the J gene lost 2 bases, with 5 bases spanning the gap. The CDR3 spells CASMGQETQYF. The CDR3 DNA reads as TGTGCCAGCATGGGTCAAGAGACCCAGTACTTC.

The J gene is TRBJ1-2, the V gene TRBV6-5; D is unclear. V was cut by 8 bases and J by 2 bases, with 12 bases left in between. The CDR3 is 13 amino acids. Germline V CDR1 and CDR2: MNHEY, SVGAGI. CDR3 nucleotides: TGTGCCAGCGAGGGTGGGAAAAACTATGGCTACACCTTC. Translation: CASEGGKNYGYTF.

To note about this clone: Other DNA sequences in this sample translate to the same CDR3. The chain uses TRBV7-3 and TRBJ2-3; D is uncertain. CDR3 length: 15 residues. From germline, CDR1 is SGHTA and CDR2 FQGTGA. Trimming stripped 6 bases from V and 0 bases from J, with 13 bases between. The CDR3 DNA reads as TGTGCCAGCAGTCTAACATCCGGGAGCACAGATACGCAGTATTTT. It is translated as CASSLTSGSTDTQYF.

This clone is a singleton in its sample. The chain is built from TRBV27 and TRBJ2-2; the D is unclear. The germline V gene has CDR1 MNHEY and CDR2 SMNVEV (reference sequence). The CDR3 is made up of 14 amino acids. Trimming removed 5 bases at V and 1 base at J, with 8 bases between. The CDR3 nucleotides are TGTGCCAGCAGTAACCCGGGGAACACCGGGGAGCTGTTTTTT. Translated, it gives CASSNPGNTGELFF.

This sequence joins TRBV5-6 and TRBJ1-6, with 7 bases fitting TRBD1. The CDR3 spans 14 residues. Germline V CDR1 and CDR2: SGHDT, YYEEEE. The J segment lost 7 bases and the V segment lost 4 bases, leaving 5 bases of the junction unmatched. CDR3 sequence: CASSGDRDNSPLHF. CDR3 coding DNA: TGTGCCAGCAGCGGTGACAGGGACAATTCACCCCTCCACTTT. Full variable domain (rest looked up from reference TRBV5-6 and TRBJ1-6): DAGVTQSPTHLIKTRGQQVTLRCSPKSGHDTVSWYQQALGQGPQFIFQYYEEEERQRGNFPDRFSGHQFPNYSSELNVNALLLGDSALYLCASSGDRDNSPLHFGNGTRLTVT.

The rearrangement joins TRBV6-5 to TRBJ2-1, with a tentative D call TRBD1 (6 bases). V lost 6 bases, J lost 0 bases, and 12 bases lay in between. Germline CDR1 reads MNHEY; CDR2 reads SVGAGI. The CDR3 is made up of 15 amino acids. In nucleotides, the CDR3 is TGTGCCAGCAGCCTGGACAGAAGCTCCTACAATGAGCAGTTCTTC. This translates into CASSLDRSSYNEQFF.

The chain combines TRBV4-2 with TRBJ1-2, with D possibly TRBD1 on 6 matching bases. V was trimmed by 0 bases and J by 3 bases, leaving 14 bases between them. CDR1 and CDR2 (germline): LGHNA, YNFKEQ. The CDR3 spans 16 residues. CDR3 nucleotides: TGTGCCAGCAGCCAAGAGGCGGGGGGCGCTGACTATGGCTACACCTTC. Its translation is CASSQEAGGADYGYTF.

The V call is TRBV6-2 or TRBV6-3, the J call TRBJ2-7, with TRBD1 as a possible D gene (6 bases). CDR1 and CDR2 (germline): MNHEY, SVGEGT. V lost 6 bases, J lost 0 bases, and 18 bases lay in between. The CDR3 is 16 residues long. The CDR3 DNA reads TGTGCCAGCAGCTTCCCGGGACACATCTTCTCCTACGAGCAGTACTTC. Protein product: CASSFPGHIFSYEQYF.

This chain connects TRBV25-1 to TRBJ1-5; D possibly corresponds to TRBD1 (6 bases). Germline CDR1 MGHDK, CDR2 SYGVNS. The CDR3 covers 14 residues. Trimming removed 6 bases from V and 4 bases from J, with 13 bases in between. The CDR3 nucleotides read TGTGCCAGCAGCGATGGGGGACATAATCAGCCCCAGCATTTT. It encodes CASSDGGHNQPQHF.

The CDR3 bases are TGTGCCAGCAGCGCGGGGGGGTTTAGCTCCTACAATGAGCAGTTCTTC. As protein: CASSAGGFSSYNEQFF. This rearrangement joins TRBV7-2 to TRBJ2-1; TRBD2 matches at 9 bases. The V gene end was trimmed by 5 bases and the J gene end by 0 bases; junction bases not matched to a gene: 5. Germline CDR1 SGHTA, CDR2 FQGNSA. The CDR3 length is 16 residues.

The chain uses TRBV5-5 and TRBJ2-3; D gene unclear. CDR1 and CDR2 (germline): SGHKS, YYEKEE (reference sequence). V lost 1 base and J 2 bases, leaving 14 bases between the germline ends. The CDR3 covers 16 residues. CDR3 loop: CASSLLVRVNTDTQYF. CDR3 in DNA: TGTGCCAGCAGCTTGTTGGTCAGAGTAAACACAGATACGCAGTATTTT.